Reported below is one T cell receptor beta chain. The authors extracted RNA and reverse transcribed it into cDNA as the sequencing template. Repertoires were generated with immunoSEQ multiplex PCR, while TCRdb's copy carries only in-frame clones and drops some. The repertoire holds 200,000 to 250,000 clones, less than 75% seen once, with 1.5% to 2% in the top ten. This entry comes from a study of CD8+ T cells in alopecia areata. Study background: The drug, tofacitinib, lasted 6 to 18 months, followed by 6 months off drug.

The treatment: oral pan-JAK inhibitor, 5-10 mg twice daily. V was trimmed by 5 bases and J by 0 bases, leaving 13 bases between them. The CDR3 covers 15 residues. Germline-derived CDR1 and CDR2 are MNHEY and SMNVEV (reference sequence). This receptor was taken from a human donor with alopecia areata. The V and J genes are TRBV27 and TRBJ1-1; D unresolved. The sample in question was CD4+ T cells sorted from blood, obtained at week 4, from a patient treated with tofacitinib. CDR3 protein: CASSRRQEMNTEAFF. In nucleotides, the CDR3 is TGTGCCAGCAGTCGAAGACAAGAAATGAACACTGAAGCTTTCTTT.